These T cell receptor beta chains were read from a single sample in a study of PD-1 blockade in classical Hodgkin lymphoma. Repertoires were generated with immunoSEQ multiplex PCR, while TCRdb's copy carries only in-frame clones and drops some. The sample lists approximately 35,000 clones; approximately 90% were seen once. Sequencing was done on a sample of CD4+ T cells from blood. The receptors derive from a human donor with classical Hodgkin lymphoma. Each CDR3 is given with its conserved first and last residue. The order of the fields is J gene, D gene, V gene, clone size, CDR3 protein, CDR3 DNA. The D gene is left open where the match is weak. Expanded clones get a size class; other rows say once, few or many, or leave the size out.

>TRBJ2-7|NA|TRBV6-1|NA
CASSVSQVYEQYF
TGTGCCAGCAGTGTGTCACAGGTTTACGAGCAGTACTTC
>TRBJ1-3|NA|TRBV21-1|NA
CASRTRRDVNRNTIYF
TGTGCCAGCAGGACCCGCAGGGATGTAAACCGAAACACCATATATTTT
>TRBJ1-6|NA|TRBV18|NA
CASSPGRYNSPLHF
TGTGCCAGCTCACCTGGACGGTATAATTCACCCCTCCACTTT
>TRBJ1-2|TRBD1|TRBV6-5|NA
CASSYSSDRDGYTF
TGTGCCAGCAGTTACTCGAGTGACAGGGATGGCTACACCTTC
>TRBJ1-1|TRBD1|TRBV29-1|NA
CSVMQGAWDTEAFF
TGCAGCGTTATGCAGGGGGCTTGGGACACTGAAGCTTTCTTT
>TRBJ1-1|NA|TRBV2|NA
CASSVWGSQGSTEAFF
TGTGCCAGCAGTGTTTGGGGGTCCCAGGGGAGCACTGAAGCTTTCTTT
>TRBJ2-1|NA|TRBV5-4|NA
CASSLGVAKGSYNEQFF
TGTGCCAGCAGCTTGGGAGTGGCGAAAGGCTCCTACAATGAGCAGTTCTTC
>TRBJ1-6|NA|TRBV6-5|NA
CASSHRDSPLHF
TGTGCCAGCAGTCACAGAGATTCACCCCTCCACTTT
>TRBJ2-3|NA|TRBV7-2|NA
CASSLAGVVTDTQYF
TGTGCCAGCAGCTTAGCGGGGGTAGTTACAGATACGCAGTATTTT
>TRBJ2-1|TRBD2|TRBV6-1|NA
CASSDRLAGEVNEQFF
TGTGCCAGCAGTGACCGACTAGCGGGAGAGGTCAATGAGCAGTTCTTC
>TRBJ2-6|NA|TRBV25-1|NA
CASSVSRGANVLTF
TGTGCCAGCAGTGTATCTAGGGGGGCCAACGTCCTGACTTTC
>TRBJ2-1|TRBD2|TRBV6-5|NA
CASSLGLGVGEQFF
TGTGCCAGCAGTTTGGGACTAGGGGTAGGGGAGCAGTTCTTC
>TRBJ2-5|TRBD2|TRBV6-1|NA
CASSEGLAGGYQETQYF
TGTGCCAGCAGTGAAGGACTAGCGGGGGGTTACCAAGAGACCCAGTACTTC
>TRBJ2-1|NA|TRBV4-2|NA
CASSQDPVGWDYNEQFF
TGTGCCAGCAGCCAAGATCCCGTAGGATGGGACTACAATGAGCAGTTCTTC
>TRBJ2-7|NA|TRBV9|NA
CASSAPGAAVYEQYF
TGTGCCAGCAGCGCCCCCGGGGCGGCCGTCTACGAGCAGTACTTC
>TRBJ1-2|NA|TRBV12-5|NA
CASGLSGERTGREGYTF
TGTGCTAGTGGTTTGTCCGGCGAACGAACGGGCCGCGAGGGTTACACCTTC
>TRBJ1-5|NA|TRBV12-5|NA
CASGLIGGQPQHF
TGTGCTAGTGGTTTGATAGGAGGTCAGCCCCAGCATTTT
>TRBJ1-3|NA|TRBV5-1|NA
CASSLGGSAGRAGNTIYF
TGCGCCAGCAGCTTGGGAGGCAGTGCGGGGCGCGCTGGAAACACCATATATTTT
>TRBJ2-2|NA|TRBV25-1|NA
CASSDVGGRSGELFF
TGTGCCAGCAGTGACGTTGGGGGCCGATCCGGGGAGCTGTTTTTT
>TRBJ2-1|NA|TRBV7-8|NA
CASSPRGRSYNEQFF
TGTGCCAGCAGCCCCAGGGGCAGATCCTACAATGAGCAGTTCTTC
>TRBJ2-4|TRBD2|TRBV5-4|NA
CASSSLAGGSNIQYF
TGTGCCAGCAGTTCTTTAGCGGGTGGGTCAAACATTCAGTACTTC
>TRBJ1-1|NA|TRBV2|few
CASRFGPEAFF
TGTGCCTCCCGGTTTGGGCCTGAAGCTTTCTTT
>TRBJ2-1|TRBD2|TRBV7-2|NA
CASSLDPAGARGNEQFF
TGTGCCAGCAGCTTAGATCCAGCGGGAGCGAGGGGGAATGAGCAGTTCTTC
>TRBJ2-7|NA|TRBV5-1|NA
CASSLGGGGSYEQYF
TGCGCCAGCAGCTTGGGGGGCGGCGGCTCCTACGAGCAGTACTTC
>TRBJ1-1|TRBD1|TRBV19|once
CASSIFGQGVTEAFF
TGTGCCAGTAGTATTTTTGGACAGGGGGTAACAGAAGCTTTCTTT
>TRBJ1-1|TRBD1|TRBV5-4|NA
CASSFRDRIAFF
TGTGCCAGCAGCTTTAGGGACAGGATAGCTTTCTTT
>TRBJ1-4|NA|TRBV4-1|NA
CASSLQSTGEKLFF
TGCGCCAGCAGCCTTCAATCAACAGGCGAGAAACTGTTTTTT
>TRBJ2-1|TRBD2|TRBV4-1|NA
CASSPLERGYNEQFF
TGCGCCAGCAGCCCGCTCGAGCGGGGGTACAATGAGCAGTTCTTC
>TRBJ2-7|NA|TRBV6-4|NA
CASSDSSPDSYEQYF
TGTGCCAGCAGTGACTCGTCACCGGACTCCTACGAGCAGTACTTC
>TRBJ1-1|NA|TRBV9|NA
CASSVDGASGHTEAFF
TGTGCCAGCAGCGTAGATGGGGCGAGCGGGCACACTGAAGCTTTCTTT
>TRBJ1-4|NA|TRBV11-2|NA
CASSLERSATNEKLFF
TGTGCCAGCAGCTTAGAGCGGTCAGCAACTAATGAAAAACTGTTTTTT
>TRBJ1-5|NA|TRBV19|NA
CASTITGGRNQPQHF
TGTGCCAGTACCATCACGGGGGGCCGCAATCAGCCCCAGCATTTT
>TRBJ2-2|TRBD2|TRBV5-4|NA
CASSFGLAGVGGELFF
TGTGCCAGCAGCTTTGGGCTAGCGGGGGTCGGCGGGGAGCTGTTTTTT
>TRBJ1-1|NA|TRBV7-3|NA
CASSFATYTEAFF
TGTGCCAGCAGCTTCGCCACCTACACTGAAGCTTTCTTT
>TRBJ2-7|NA|TRBV27|NA
CASSPRGTSFREQYF
TGTGCCAGCAGTCCTCGGGGGACCTCGTTCAGGGAGCAGTACTTC
>TRBJ2-3|NA|TRBV23-1|NA
CASSQINTGIRPTDTQYF
TGCGCCAGCAGTCAAATCAACACCGGGATCAGGCCCACAGATACGCAGTATTTT
>TRBJ2-7|NA|TRBV6-6|NA
CASSYYRGYEQYF
TGTGCCAGCAGTTACTATAGGGGGTACGAGCAGTACTTC
>TRBJ1-2|NA|TRBV6-4|NA
CASSEGRGPYGYTF
TGTGCCAGCAGTGAAGGACGGGGCCCCTATGGCTACACCTTC
>TRBJ1-1|NA|TRBV28|NA
CASSRGGSTEAFF
TGTGCCAGCAGCCGCGGGGGTAGTACTGAAGCTTTCTTT
>TRBJ2-7|NA|TRBV6-5|NA
CASSYSFGDYEQYF
TGTGCCAGCAGTTACTCGTTCGGGGACTACGAGCAGTACTTC
>TRBJ1-2|NA|TRBV5-1|NA
CASSLSRGTSYGYTF
TGCGCCAGCAGCTTGTCCCGGGGAACCTCCTATGGCTACACCTTC
>TRBJ1-2|NA|TRBV9|NA
CASSLRSANYGYTF
TGTGCCAGCAGCCTCCGGTCCGCTAACTATGGCTACACCTTC
>TRBJ2-3|NA|TRBV4-1|NA
CASSQLWRDTDTQYF
TGCGCCAGCAGCCAGTTATGGAGAGACACAGATACGCAGTATTTT